This TCR beta chain was found in a study of identical twins (dated by TCRdb to between 2015 and 2016). Regarding the research as a whole: The study deep-sequenced TCR alpha and beta repertoires from monozygotic twins, unrelated adults of various ages and cord blood to test whether fetal clonotypes persist. Replicate twin experiments were performed at different times using different library preparation protocols to rule out contamination. What the authors observed across the whole study: Compared with coincidental sharing between unrelated individuals, out-of-frame TCR alpha sequences shared between twins had an excess of sequences with low generation probability. Invariant T cells such as MAIT and iNKT could partly confound zero-insertion analyses, though diverse VJ usage argued against this for most clonotypes. Conclusions relied on cross-sectional statistical analysis, since the same donors could not be followed over many years. Abundant cord blood beta clonotypes had fewer insertions, young adult naive repertoires showed a similar but weaker trend, and memory repertoires showed no such trend. In monozygotic twins, recombination models systematically underestimated out-of-frame TCR alpha sharing, but the models matched the sharing seen between unrelated individuals. A weaker excess of twin sharing was found in beta out-of-frame sequences because the signal-to-noise ratio was lowered by fewer shared sequences.

The receptor library was made with 5' RACE. TCRdb lists the instrument as Illumina HiSeq 2000. Template switching introduced a universal primer binding site; the final cDNA contained a unique molecular identifier, enabling accurate counting of TCR cDNA molecules. First-strand cDNA for TCR alpha and beta chains was synthesized from specific primers in the conserved constant-segment region. To control for contamination, every cDNA library was double barcoded, receiving both a SMART-Mk sample barcode and Illumina barcodes. TruSeq adapter sequences along with Illumina sample barcodes were introduced in two successive PCR steps. TCR alpha and beta cDNA libraries were sequenced on the Illumina HiSeq platform with custom primers. Regarding the original processing steps: MiGEC was used to process raw reads and extract unique molecular identifiers, and MiXCR was used to find CDR3 positions. Recombination models were inferred per individual with the repgenHMM and IGoR tools using an EM algorithm. Shared clonotype analysis was performed with the tcR package in R, normalizing sharing by the product of cloneset sizes. To study raw recombination free of thymic and clonal selection effects, out-of-frame nonproductive sequences were analyzed. TCRdb reprocessed the public reads (quality trimming at Q25 with fastp, clone calling with MiXCR) and kept in-frame beta chains. CDR3 protein sequences are deduplicated, and each keeps its most common genes and DNA. The V and J calls shown here were made by TCRdb, not taken from the authors' results. This sample gives roughly 690,000 distinct CDR3 sequences in total; 6% to 6.5% of them show up just once. The ten most abundant clones make up about 2% of the sample.

This clonotype was seen only a few times. Its specific antigen is unknown. Germline is not matched at one junction end, which may reflect a read error. CDR1 and CDR2, looked up from the germline V gene, are MNHEY and SVGAGI. The CDR3 holds 17 amino acids from the cysteine to the phenylalanine. The entry retains the CDR3 DNA only, 51 bases that are in frame from base 1. Only healthy Caucasian donors were included. The study also sequenced three unrelated non-twin adults: a male aged 18 to 30, a male aged 50 to 60 and a female aged 50 to 60. Miltenyi CD45RO+ enrichment and human naive T-cell isolation kits were used to isolate memory (CD45RO+) and naive T cells from PBMC.

Material: naive T cells sorted from blood. Taken with the paper, the label for cell subset or site translates to: cells isolated with a human naive T-cell isolation kit. The source of this sequence is a man aged 18 to 35 in good health. This chain joins TRBV6-5 to TRBJ1-6; the D region possibly corresponds to TRBD1 (5 bases align). The bases read TGTGCCAGCATTTACAGGACCGTCGGGAGAAGAAACTCACCCCTCCACTTT. It specifies CASIYRTVGRRNSPLHF.